Presented here are 6 T cell receptor beta chains from one specimen sequenced in a study of monozygotic twins with cystic fibrosis (dated by TCRdb to the early 2020s). Receptor libraries were prepared by the immunoSEQ multiplex PCR assay. TCRdb re-hosts the immuneACCESS table, in-frame sequences only. Its copies lack some clones; in the studies checked, an unresolved V gene accounts for under half of them, and the cause for the rest is not known. The sample contains over 20,000 clones, less than 98% of them found a single time. 0.12% to 0.15% of the sample is taken by the ten largest. The sequencing sample was made of blood. Receptors originate from a girl aged 10-17 years with cystic fibrosis.

The rearrangement links TRBV7-2 to TRBJ2-1; D is uncertain. Between the trimmed V and J ends, which lost 5 bases and 4 bases, there was a span of 6 bases. This CDR3 contains 12 residues. In germline, CDR1 is SGHTA, CDR2 FQGNSA. The CDR3 is CASSQNYNEQFF. Here the CDR3 DNA reads TGTGCCAGCAGCCAGAATTACAATGAGCAGTTCTTC.

The V call is TRBV19, the J call TRBJ2-2; either TRBD1 or TRBD2 may supply D (5 bases each). The CDR3 spans 14 residues. V gave up 3 bases and J gave up 5 bases, with 10 bases separating them. CDR1 is LNHDA, CDR2 SQIVND, per germline (reference sequence). The CDR3 spells CASSMGRLTGELFF. The CDR3 coding sequence is TGTGCCAGTAGTATGGGACGTCTGACCGGGGAGCTGTTTTTT.

As regards this clone: One end of the junction does not line up with germline, which may come from a read error. The rearrangement joins TRBV7-7 to TRBJ2-1, with D possibly being TRBD2 (6 bases). CDR3 length: 14 residues. From germline, CDR1 is SSHAT and CDR2 FNYEAQ (reference sequence). The CDR3, as DNA: TGTGCTAGCAGCTTAGCAGGAGGGTTACATGAGCAGTTCTTC. Protein sequence: CASSLAGGLHEQFF.

This clone has only a few counts. The chain combines TRBV2 with TRBJ1-2, with 7 bases that match TRBD1. Germline V gene sequence: CDR1 SNHLY, CDR2 FYNNEI. This CDR3 comprises 15 residues. Losses at the gene ends were 6 bases for V and 8 bases for J; bases not matched to a gene: 15. The CDR3 sequence is CASSYTRDSPGGYTF. CDR3 bases: TGTGCCAGCAGCTACACAAGGGACAGCCCTGGAGGCTACACCTTC.

This clone has only one observation. This sequence joins TRBV19 and TRBJ1-4; D unresolved. V dropped 4 bases and J dropped 8 bases, with 11 bases sitting between them. This CDR3 spans 13 amino acids. Germline V CDR1 and CDR2: LNHDA, SQIVND (reference sequence). Here the CDR3 DNA reads TGTGCCAGTAGTACCCTAGGACGCGAAAAACTGTTTTTT. Protein: CASSTLGREKLFF. Full variable domain (missing parts from reference TRBV19 and TRBJ1-4): DGGITQSPKYLFRKEGQNVTLSCEQNLNHDAMYWYRQDPGQGLRLIYYSQIVNDFQKGDIAEGYSVSREKKESFPLTVTSAQKNPTAFYLCASSTLGREKLFFGSGTQLSVL.

The chain recombines TRBV19 with TRBJ2-1; 13 bases align to TRBD2. Trimming at V came to 6 bases and at J to 9 bases, leaving 8 bases not matched to a gene. The CDR3 length is 15 residues. Germline V CDR1 and CDR2: LNHDA, SQIVND (reference sequence). The CDR3 sequence is CASRTPGLAGSEQFF. The CDR3 DNA follows: TGTGCCAGTAGAACACCGGGACTAGCGGGGAGTGAGCAGTTCTTC.